This T cell receptor beta chain is drawn from a study of OX40 agonist ivuxolimab in advanced cancers. Across the study: The drug used for patients, ivuxolimab, was an agonistic anti-OX40 (CD134) antibody.

As to this clone: Its specificity is unknown.

This table comes from immunoSEQ multiplex PCR, and its TCRdb copy is limited to in-frame clones, with some not included. Of about 55,000 clones in the sample, 86% were seen once. Notes on the study in general: In the expanded peripheral T cells, antigen specificity was never determined. Researchers report that CD8+ T cells had, on average, more expanded clones than CD4+.

The CDR3 spans 12 residues. Germline V gene sequence: CDR1 MDHEN, CDR2 SYDVKM. V lost 6 bases to trimming and J lost 5 bases; unmatched junction nucleotides: 3. The receptor's source is an adult with an advanced solid tumor such as melanoma, head and neck, liver or kidney cancer. The material was CD4+ or CD8+ T cells sorted from blood, obtained in a trial of the OX40 agonist ivuxolimab. The V and J genes are TRBV28 and TRBJ1-2, with TRBD1 identical over 7 bases. The chain's CDR3 is CASRGQLYGYTF. In nucleotides, the CDR3 is TGTGCCAGCAGGGGACAGCTATATGGCTACACCTTC.